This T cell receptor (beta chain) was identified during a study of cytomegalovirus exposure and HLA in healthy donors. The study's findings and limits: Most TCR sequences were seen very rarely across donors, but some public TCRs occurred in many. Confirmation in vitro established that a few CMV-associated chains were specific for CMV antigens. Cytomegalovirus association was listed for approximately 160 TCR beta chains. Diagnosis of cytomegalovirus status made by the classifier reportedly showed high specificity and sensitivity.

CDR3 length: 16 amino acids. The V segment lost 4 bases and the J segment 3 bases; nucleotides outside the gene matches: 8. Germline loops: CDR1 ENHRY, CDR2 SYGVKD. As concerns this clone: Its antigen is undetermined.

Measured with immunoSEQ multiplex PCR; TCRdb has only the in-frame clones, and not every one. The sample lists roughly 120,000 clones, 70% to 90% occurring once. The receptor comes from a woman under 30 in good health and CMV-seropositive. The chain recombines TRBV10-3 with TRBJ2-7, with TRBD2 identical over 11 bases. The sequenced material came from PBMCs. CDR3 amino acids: CAISGVAGGPFYEQYF. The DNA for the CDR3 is TGTGCCATCAGTGGGGTAGCGGGAGGGCCATTCTACGAGCAGTACTTC.